The rows below give T cell receptor beta chains drawn from one sample of a study of breast tumors, draining lymph nodes, adjacent tissues. TCRdb re-derived calls from the multiplex PCR reads in MiXCR, one entry per CDR3 protein. The repertoire includes 150,000 to 200,000 distinct CDR3 sequences, about 30% of them detected once, and roughly 4.5% sits in the top ten. Sequenced input: axillary lymph node tissue. The receptors shown here come from a female donor with breast cancer. Some clones in this sample may be carry-over from other donors' samples. CDR3s include the opening cysteine and the closing phenylalanine or tryptophan. Each record gives: J gene, CDR3 length, clone size, D gene, V gene, CDR3 DNA, CDR3 protein. The D gene is left open where the match is weak. The size field is filled for only some rows; it gives once, few, many or a size class.

j_call: TRBJ1-2
cdr3_length: 14
clone_size: many
d_call: .
v_call: TRBV4-1
cdr3_nt: TGCGCCAGCAGCCTCCGGGATTCTGGCTATGGCTACACCTTC
cdr3_aa: CASSLRDSGYGYTF

j_call: TRBJ2-7
cdr3_length: 14
clone_size: many
d_call: .
v_call: TRBV6-2/TRBV6-3
cdr3_nt: TGTGCCAGCAGGGCCAGACAGCAGACCTACGAGCAGTACTTC
cdr3_aa: CASRARQQTYEQYF

j_call: TRBJ1-6
cdr3_length: 15
clone_size: medium-sized
d_call: .
v_call: TRBV4-2
cdr3_nt: TGTGCCAGCAGCCTAGATAGCTCCTATAATTCACCCCTCCACTTT
cdr3_aa: CASSLDSSYNSPLHF

j_call: TRBJ1-2
cdr3_length: 14
clone_size: many
d_call: TRBD1
v_call: TRBV19
cdr3_nt: TGTGCCAGTAGTGGAGGACAGGGGATCTATGGCTACACCTTC
cdr3_aa: CASSGGQGIYGYTF

j_call: TRBJ1-2
cdr3_length: 14
clone_size: many
d_call: .
v_call: TRBV2
cdr3_nt: TGTGCCAGCAGTGAACAGGGGCCAGACTTGGGCTACACCTTC
cdr3_aa: CASSEQGPDLGYTF

j_call: TRBJ1-4
cdr3_length: 15
clone_size: .
d_call: .
v_call: TRBV14
cdr3_nt: TGTGCCAGCAGCCAAGGGCAGGGGTTATGGGAAGAACCGTTTTTT
cdr3_aa: CASSQGQGLWEEPFF

j_call: TRBJ2-7
cdr3_length: 13
clone_size: many
d_call: .
v_call: TRBV7-9
cdr3_nt: TGTGCCAGCAGGTCTACAATGAGCGACGAGCAGTACTTC
cdr3_aa: CASRSTMSDEQYF

j_call: TRBJ1-5
cdr3_length: 15
clone_size: few
d_call: .
v_call: TRBV6-5
cdr3_nt: TGTGCCAGCGGCTTGGCGGCAGGGTTAGGGAAGCCCCAGCATTTT
cdr3_aa: CASGLAAGLGKPQHF

j_call: TRBJ2-2
cdr3_length: 17
clone_size: .
d_call: TRBD1
v_call: TRBV7-9
cdr3_nt: TGTGCCAGCAGCTCCTCCGGGACAGGGACGGTCACCGGGGAGCTGTTTTTT
cdr3_aa: CASSSSGTGTVTGELFF

j_call: TRBJ2-4
cdr3_length: 13
clone_size: .
d_call: .
v_call: TRBV13
cdr3_nt: TGTGCCAGCAGCTTAGCACGCGGGGACATTCAGTACTTC
cdr3_aa: CASSLARGDIQYF

j_call: TRBJ2-7
cdr3_length: 14
clone_size: .
d_call: .
v_call: TRBV6-5
cdr3_nt: TGTGCCAGCAGTCACGTGCCGGGACAATACGAGCAGTACTTC
cdr3_aa: CASSHVPGQYEQYF

j_call: TRBJ2-5
cdr3_length: 14
clone_size: .
d_call: .
v_call: TRBV7-9
cdr3_nt: TGTGCCAGCAGCTTAGTACGTGCTAAAGCACCCCAGTACTTC
cdr3_aa: CASSLVRAKAPQYF

j_call: TRBJ2-7
cdr3_length: 15
clone_size: many
d_call: TRBD2
v_call: TRBV9
cdr3_nt: TGTGCCAGCAGCGTAGGACTAGCGGAGTCCTACGAGCAGTACTTC
cdr3_aa: CASSVGLAESYEQYF

j_call: TRBJ2-7
cdr3_length: 14
clone_size: .
d_call: TRBD2
v_call: TRBV6-2/TRBV6-3
cdr3_nt: TGTGCCAGCCGAATAGCGGGAGGGGTCGGCGAGCAGTACTTC
cdr3_aa: CASRIAGGVGEQYF

j_call: TRBJ1-3
cdr3_length: 14
clone_size: .
d_call: TRBD1
v_call: TRBV28
cdr3_nt: TGTGCCAGCAGTACAGAGACAGGGTTAGACACCATATATTTT
cdr3_aa: CASSTETGLDTIYF

j_call: TRBJ2-2
cdr3_length: 16
clone_size: many
d_call: .
v_call: TRBV20-1
cdr3_nt: TGCAGTGCCCGGAGGGGCGGCAGGGGGTCTGGCGGGGAGCTGTTTTTT
cdr3_aa: CSARRGGRGSGGELFF

j_call: TRBJ1-4
cdr3_length: 12
clone_size: .
d_call: TRBD1
v_call: TRBV6-1
cdr3_nt: TGTGCCAGCTTAGACAGGGGCGAAAAACTGTTTTTT
cdr3_aa: CASLDRGEKLFF

j_call: TRBJ2-1
cdr3_length: 15
clone_size: few
d_call: .
v_call: TRBV27
cdr3_nt: TGTGCCAGCAGAGTGGGCCAAGGGGGATACAATGAGCAGTTCTTC
cdr3_aa: CASRVGQGGYNEQFF

j_call: TRBJ2-1
cdr3_length: 14
clone_size: many
d_call: .
v_call: TRBV7-9
cdr3_nt: TGTGCCAGCAGCTTAGGGGGACGGTACAATGAGCAGTTCTTC
cdr3_aa: CASSLGGRYNEQFF

j_call: TRBJ2-1
cdr3_length: 15
clone_size: few
d_call: TRBD1
v_call: TRBV5-4
cdr3_nt: TGTGCCAGCAGCTTGCCAACAGGGGGCCGTGAGGAGCAGTTCTTC
cdr3_aa: CASSLPTGGREEQFF

j_call: TRBJ1-1
cdr3_length: 15
clone_size: few
d_call: .
v_call: TRBV20-1
cdr3_nt: TGCAGTGCTAGAGCCGCCGGGAAGGAATGGACTGAAGCTTTCTTT
cdr3_aa: CSARAAGKEWTEAFF

j_call: TRBJ2-1
cdr3_length: 15
clone_size: .
d_call: TRBD2
v_call: TRBV29-1
cdr3_nt: TGCAGCTCCTCGAGTAGCGGGAGGGCTCAAAATGAGCAGTTCTTC
cdr3_aa: CSSSSSGRAQNEQFF

j_call: TRBJ2-5
cdr3_length: 15
clone_size: .
d_call: .
v_call: TRBV3-1
cdr3_nt: TGTGCCAGCAGCTCTAGTGCGACTAGTCAAAAGACCCAGTACTTC
cdr3_aa: CASSSSATSQKTQYF

j_call: TRBJ2-2
cdr3_length: 15
clone_size: many
d_call: .
v_call: TRBV4-1
cdr3_nt: TGCGCCAGCAGCCAATCAGATTCTAACACCGGGGAGCTGTTTTTT
cdr3_aa: CASSQSDSNTGELFF

j_call: TRBJ1-2
cdr3_length: 17
clone_size: many
d_call: TRBD1
v_call: TRBV2
cdr3_nt: TGTGCCAGCAGTGGGGATGGCCCCAGGGGGCAATGGCGTGGCTACACCTTC
cdr3_aa: CASSGDGPRGQWRGYTF

j_call: TRBJ1-2
cdr3_length: 18
clone_size: .
d_call: .
v_call: TRBV4-1
cdr3_nt: TGCGCCAGCAGCCAAGAAGATAGGACATATCTGCCCGCCTTGGGCTACACCTTC
cdr3_aa: CASSQEDRTYLPALGYTF

j_call: TRBJ2-5
cdr3_length: 13
clone_size: many
d_call: TRBD1
v_call: TRBV2
cdr3_nt: TGTGCCAGCAGTCGGGACAGGAGTGAGACCCAGTACTTC
cdr3_aa: CASSRDRSETQYF

j_call: TRBJ2-3
cdr3_length: 15
clone_size: many
d_call: .
v_call: TRBV5-1
cdr3_nt: TGCGCCAGCAGCTTGGATGGGCAGGGTGCAGATACGCAGTATTTT
cdr3_aa: CASSLDGQGADTQYF

j_call: TRBJ2-5
cdr3_length: 15
clone_size: many
d_call: TRBD2
v_call: TRBV20-1
cdr3_nt: TGCAGTGCTAACCGCCTAGCGGCCGATCAAGAGACCCAGTACTTC
cdr3_aa: CSANRLAADQETQYF

j_call: TRBJ2-1
cdr3_length: 20
clone_size: .
d_call: .
v_call: TRBV7-2
cdr3_nt: TGTGCCAGCAGCTTATGGGGCAGCCCCTTCCCACTGTGCTCCTACAATGAGCAGTTCTTC
cdr3_aa: CASSLWGSPFPLCSYNEQFF

j_call: TRBJ2-3
cdr3_length: 15
clone_size: .
d_call: TRBD1
v_call: TRBV10-3
cdr3_nt: TGTGCCATCACAATGACAGGGGTTAGCACAGATACGCAGTATTTT
cdr3_aa: CAITMTGVSTDTQYF

j_call: TRBJ2-5
cdr3_length: 13
clone_size: many
d_call: .
v_call: TRBV6-1
cdr3_nt: TGTGCCAGCAGTTGGAAACAGGGCGAGACCCAGTACTTC
cdr3_aa: CASSWKQGETQYF

j_call: TRBJ2-1
cdr3_length: 15
clone_size: many
d_call: .
v_call: TRBV7-8
cdr3_nt: TGTGCCAGCAGCGGGGACACTTTGGATTACAATGAGCAGTTCTTC
cdr3_aa: CASSGDTLDYNEQFF

j_call: TRBJ1-1
cdr3_length: 14
clone_size: .
d_call: .
v_call: TRBV5-4
cdr3_nt: TGTGCCAGCAGTCAGGACACGGGAAACACTGAAGCTTTCTTT
cdr3_aa: CASSQDTGNTEAFF

j_call: TRBJ2-2
cdr3_length: 21
clone_size: once
d_call: .
v_call: TRBV5-6
cdr3_nt: TGTGCCAGCAGCGCCTACAAACAGGGCCGGGGACGAGGTACGAACACCGGGGAGCTGTTTTTT
cdr3_aa: CASSAYKQGRGRGTNTGELFF

j_call: TRBJ1-2
cdr3_length: 14
clone_size: many
d_call: TRBD1
v_call: TRBV13
cdr3_nt: TGTGCCAGCAGCTCTCGGGACAGGTTAAGGGGCTACACCTTC
cdr3_aa: CASSSRDRLRGYTF

j_call: TRBJ2-2
cdr3_length: 17
clone_size: .
d_call: TRBD1
v_call: TRBV12-3/TRBV12-4
cdr3_nt: TGTGCCAGTAAAAATCACGGACAGGGGGCGCAGCTCGGGGAGCTGTTTTTT
cdr3_aa: CASKNHGQGAQLGELFF

j_call: TRBJ2-5
cdr3_length: 17
clone_size: .
d_call: TRBD2
v_call: TRBV11-1
cdr3_nt: TGTGCCAGCAGCTTCCAGTCTAGCGGGAGGGCCGGGGAGACCCAGTACTTC
cdr3_aa: CASSFQSSGRAGETQYF

j_call: TRBJ1-4
cdr3_length: 13
clone_size: many
d_call: TRBD1
v_call: TRBV6-1
cdr3_nt: TGTGCCAGCAGTGCTCAGGGGGCTGAAAAACTGTTTTTT
cdr3_aa: CASSAQGAEKLFF

j_call: TRBJ2-6
cdr3_length: 16
clone_size: .
d_call: .
v_call: TRBV6-6
cdr3_nt: TGTGCCAGCAGTCCACCGGGAAGATCTGGGGCCAACGTCCTGACTTTC
cdr3_aa: CASSPPGRSGANVLTF

j_call: TRBJ2-7
cdr3_length: 14
clone_size: few
d_call: .
v_call: TRBV6-2/TRBV6-3
cdr3_nt: TGTGCCAGCAGTTCAGGGAGCATTCTGAACGAGCAGTACTTC
cdr3_aa: CASSSGSILNEQYF

j_call: TRBJ1-3
cdr3_length: 15
clone_size: many
d_call: .
v_call: TRBV12-3/TRBV12-4
cdr3_nt: TGTGCCAGCACCTCCCGTGGCAGGGGCGGAAACACCATATATTTT
cdr3_aa: CASTSRGRGGNTIYF

j_call: TRBJ1-1
cdr3_length: 14
clone_size: .
d_call: .
v_call: TRBV19
cdr3_nt: TGTGCCAGTAGTTACGGTGGCCGGGGAACTGAAGCTTTCTTT
cdr3_aa: CASSYGGRGTEAFF

j_call: TRBJ1-5
cdr3_length: 13
clone_size: .
d_call: .
v_call: TRBV2
cdr3_nt: TGTGCCAGCACCGTCGACAGTAGGGAGCCCCAGCATTTT
cdr3_aa: CASTVDSREPQHF

j_call: TRBJ2-6
cdr3_length: 18
clone_size: many
d_call: TRBD1
v_call: TRBV11-2
cdr3_nt: TGTGCCAGCAGCCCCGGGACAGGGGCCTACACTGGGGCCAACGTCCTGACTTTC
cdr3_aa: CASSPGTGAYTGANVLTF

j_call: TRBJ2-3
cdr3_length: 15
clone_size: many
d_call: .
v_call: TRBV24-1
cdr3_nt: TGTGCCACCAGTGATTCAACGGCCGGTACAGATACGCAGTATTTT
cdr3_aa: CATSDSTAGTDTQYF

j_call: TRBJ2-1
cdr3_length: 15
clone_size: many
d_call: .
v_call: TRBV6-5
cdr3_nt: TGTGCCAGCAGGTACGCCGGCGCAAACCGCAATGAGCAGTTCTTC
cdr3_aa: CASRYAGANRNEQFF

j_call: TRBJ2-2
cdr3_length: 16
clone_size: many
d_call: TRBD2
v_call: TRBV24-1
cdr3_nt: TGTGCCACCAGTGGTCCGGCGGGGGGGCCGGCCGGGGAGCTGTTTTTT
cdr3_aa: CATSGPAGGPAGELFF

j_call: TRBJ2-2
cdr3_length: 15
clone_size: .
d_call: TRBD2
v_call: TRBV11-2
cdr3_nt: TGTGCCAGCAGCGCGGGACTAGCGAGCACCGGGGAGCTGTTTTTT
cdr3_aa: CASSAGLASTGELFF

j_call: TRBJ1-5
cdr3_length: 14
clone_size: once
d_call: .
v_call: TRBV24-1
cdr3_nt: TGTGCTATGGACAATGGGGTTAGCAATCAGCCCCAGCATTTT
cdr3_aa: CAMDNGVSNQPQHF

j_call: TRBJ2-1
cdr3_length: 15
clone_size: many
d_call: .
v_call: TRBV19
cdr3_nt: TGTGCCAGTATGGGAGGAGGCAGGGGCGGCAATGAGCAGTTCTTC
cdr3_aa: CASMGGGRGGNEQFF

j_call: TRBJ2-1
cdr3_length: 14
clone_size: many
d_call: .
v_call: TRBV7-6
cdr3_nt: TGTGCCAGCAGCCGCGGAGGGGGCTACAATGAGCAGTTCTTC
cdr3_aa: CASSRGGGYNEQFF

j_call: TRBJ1-5
cdr3_length: 14
clone_size: many
d_call: .
v_call: TRBV7-8
cdr3_nt: TGTGCCAGCAGCTTCCCATATAGCAATCAGCCCCAGCATTTT
cdr3_aa: CASSFPYSNQPQHF

j_call: TRBJ1-2
cdr3_length: 15
clone_size: many
d_call: TRBD1
v_call: TRBV20-1
cdr3_nt: TGCAGTGCCCGGCTGGACAGGGGACGCTCGGATGGCTACACCTTC
cdr3_aa: CSARLDRGRSDGYTF